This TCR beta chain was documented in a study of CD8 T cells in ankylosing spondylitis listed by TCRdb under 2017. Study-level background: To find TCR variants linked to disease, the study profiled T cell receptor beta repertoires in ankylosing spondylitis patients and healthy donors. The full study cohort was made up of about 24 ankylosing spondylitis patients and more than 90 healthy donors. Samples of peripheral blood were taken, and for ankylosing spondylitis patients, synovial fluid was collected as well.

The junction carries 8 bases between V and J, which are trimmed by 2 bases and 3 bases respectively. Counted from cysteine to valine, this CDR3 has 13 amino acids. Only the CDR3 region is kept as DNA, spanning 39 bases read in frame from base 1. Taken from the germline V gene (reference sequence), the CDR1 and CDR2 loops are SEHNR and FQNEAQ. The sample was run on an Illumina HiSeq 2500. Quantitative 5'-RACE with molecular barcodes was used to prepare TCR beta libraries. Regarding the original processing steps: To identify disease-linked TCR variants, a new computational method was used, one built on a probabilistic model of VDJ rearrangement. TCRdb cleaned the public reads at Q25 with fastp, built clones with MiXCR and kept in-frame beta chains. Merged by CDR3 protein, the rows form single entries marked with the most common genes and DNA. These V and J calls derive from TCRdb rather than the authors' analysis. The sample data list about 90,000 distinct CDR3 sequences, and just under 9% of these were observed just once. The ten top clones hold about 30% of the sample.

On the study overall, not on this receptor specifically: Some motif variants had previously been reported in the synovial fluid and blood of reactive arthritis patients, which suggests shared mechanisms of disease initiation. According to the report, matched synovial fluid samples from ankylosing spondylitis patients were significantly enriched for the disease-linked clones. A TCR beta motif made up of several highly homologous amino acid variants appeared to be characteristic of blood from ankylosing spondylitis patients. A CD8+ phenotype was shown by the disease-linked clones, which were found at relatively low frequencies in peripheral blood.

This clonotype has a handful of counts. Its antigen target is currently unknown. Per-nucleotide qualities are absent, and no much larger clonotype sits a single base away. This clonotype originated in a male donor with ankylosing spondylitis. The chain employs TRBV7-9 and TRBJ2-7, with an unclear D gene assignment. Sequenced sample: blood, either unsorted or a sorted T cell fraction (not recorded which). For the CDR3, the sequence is CASSLQQFYEQYV. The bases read TGTGCCAGCAGCTTACAACAGTTCTACGAGCAGTACGTC.